These 18 T cell receptor beta chains came from one sample sequenced in a study of memory CD4+ T cells and cytomegalovirus serostatus. The sort gate was single viable CD3+CD4+CD8-CD45RO+ cells for memory CD4+ T cells. Data came from immunoSEQ multiplex PCR; TCRdb stores just in-frame clones and leaves some out. Altogether 70,000 or so clones are present, around four fifths being singletons, with the ten largest covering around 2.6%. Sequenced input: memory CD4+ T cells from blood. These TCRs come from an adult in good health and CMV-seropositive.

This clone was seen more than once but under ten times. The rearrangement links TRBV29-1 to TRBJ1-1; D call uncertain. This CDR3 is built from 13 residues. Trimming removed 5 bases from V and 5 bases from J, with 15 bases in between. Germline values: CDR1 SQVTM, CDR2 ANQGSEA. The CDR3, as DNA: TGCAGCGTTACGCCCCGAGGAGGGACTGAAGCTTTCTTT. Translated, it gives CSVTPRGGTEAFF. Together with reference TRBV29-1 and TRBJ1-1, the CDR3 gives the full variable domain: SAVISQKPSRDICQRGTSLTIQCQVDSQVTMMFWYRQQPGQSLTLIATANQGSEATYESGFVIDKFPISRPNLTFSTLTVSNMSPEDSSIYLCSVTPRGGTEAFFGQGTRLTVV.

The sample holds one count of this clone. The rearrangement uses TRBV11-2 and TRBJ1-5; no definite D call. V was trimmed by 5 bases and J by 3 bases, leaving 11 bases between them. The length of the CDR3 is 14 residues. Germline-derived CDR1 and CDR2 are SGHAT and FQNNGV. CDR3 in amino acids: CASSLVGPNQPQHF. The CDR3 DNA is TGTGCCAGCAGCCTCGTCGGGCCCAATCAGCCCCAGCATTTT.

The J gene is TRBJ1-1, the V gene TRBV5-1; 10 bases align to TRBD1. The CDR3 is made up of 15 amino acids. Germline V CDR1 and CDR2: SGHRS, YFSETQ. Trimming removed 2 bases from V and 3 bases from J; junction bases left unmatched: 4. The CDR3 spells CASSFSGTGDTEAFF. As DNA, the CDR3 is TGCGCCAGCAGCTTCTCCGGGACAGGGGACACTGAAGCTTTCTTT.

The chain employs TRBV15 and TRBJ2-3; 9 bases agree with TRBD2. The CDR3 spans 16 residues. Germline V CDR1 and CDR2: LNHNV, YYDKDF (reference sequence). V gave up 6 bases and J gave up 1 base; unmatched junction bases: 8. CDR3 coding DNA: TGTGCCACCAGAGGAAATAGCGGGGGAGGCACAGATACGCAGTATTTT. Its protein is CATRGNSGGGTDTQYF.

This sequence joins TRBV5-4 and TRBJ1-2; D is unclear. The germline V gene encodes CDR1 SGHNT and CDR2 YYREEE (reference sequence). With 2 bases removed from V and 4 bases from J, the gap between germline ends came to 12 bases. CDR3 length equals 14 residues. As DNA, the CDR3 is TGTGCCAGCAGCTTTCCTGAGTTGGGCTATGGCTACACCTTC. This encodes CASSFPELGYGYTF. Complete variable domain (other parts from reference TRBV5-4 and TRBJ1-2): ETGVTQSPTHLIKTRGQQVTLRCSSQSGHNTVSWYQQALGQGPQFIFQYYREEENGRGNFPPRFSGLQFPNYSSELNVNALELDDSALYLCASSFPELGYGYTFGSGTRLTVV.

V and J are TRBV5-6 and TRBJ2-6; D ambiguous. V lost 2 bases and J 2 bases, leaving 8 bases between the germline ends. This CDR3 contains 15 residues. CDR1 SGHDT and CDR2 YYEEEE come from the germline V gene. CDR3 loop: CASSFELTGANVLTF. The CDR3 DNA follows: TGTGCCAGCAGCTTTGAATTAACTGGGGCCAACGTCCTGACTTTC.

The gene calls are TRBV5-1 and TRBJ1-2; the match to TRBD1 covers 11 bases. The germline V gene has CDR1 SGHRS and CDR2 YFSETQ. The CDR3 sequence is 17 residues long. V was clipped by 0 bases and J by 0 bases; unmatched bases: 4. CDR3 bases: TGCGCCAGCAGCTTGGGGGGACAGGGGGTAGCTAACTATGGCTACACCTTC. Translation: CASSLGGQGVANYGYTF.

V gene TRBV5-1 combines with J gene TRBJ2-1; the D gene is possibly TRBD2 (6 bases). The CDR3 runs 14 residues. The V end lost 4 bases, the J end lost 6 bases, and 14 bases lay between the germline ends. Germline V gene lookup returns CDR1 SGHRS and CDR2 YFSETQ. The CDR3, as DNA: TGCGCCAGCAGCGTAGGGACTGGAGGCAATGAGCAGTTCTTC. As protein: CASSVGTGGNEQFF.

V is TRBV25-1 and J is TRBJ1-2; weak D call: TRBD1 (5 bases). The V and J ends lost 3 bases and 8 bases respectively, with 16 bases between them. The V gene's germline CDR1 is MGHDK and CDR2 SYGVNS. The CDR3 is 14 amino acids. The CDR3 is CASSDLGTPGGYTF. As DNA, the CDR3 is TGTGCCAGCAGTGATCTCGGGACCCCGGGAGGCTACACCTTC.

The CDR3 loop reads CASSRLAGSQETQYF. CDR3 bases: TGCGCCAGCAGCCGACTAGCGGGGAGTCAAGAGACCCAGTACTTC. The rearrangement links TRBV4-1 to TRBJ2-5, with TRBD2 matching over 11 bases. The CDR3 is made up of 15 amino acids. CDR1 and CDR2 (germline): MGHRA, YSYEKL. Unmatched junction bases numbered 3, after V lost 4 bases and J lost 2 bases.

This clone was seen a few times. This chain connects TRBV6-1 to TRBJ1-1; tentatively, D is TRBD1 (6 bases). CDR3 length: 13 residues. Germline values: CDR1 MNHNS, CDR2 SASEGT. Trimming took 6 bases from V and 2 from J, leaving 10 bases between them. Written as DNA, the CDR3 is TGTGCCAGCAGACCGGGGGCCAACACTGAAGCTTTCTTT. Protein sequence: CASRPGANTEAFF.

The chain combines TRBV6-1 with TRBJ2-3, with a tentative D call TRBD1 (6 bases). The CDR3 is 15 amino acids. V dropped 4 bases and J dropped 5 bases, with 16 bases sitting between them. Germline lookup yields CDR1 MNHNS and CDR2 SASEGT. The CDR3: CASSGQRGWGDTQYF. CDR3 bases: TGTGCCAGCAGTGGGCAAAGGGGGTGGGGAGATACGCAGTATTTT.

The J gene is TRBJ1-1, the V gene TRBV5-5; D remains ambiguous. The CDR3 is 15 amino acids. The germline V gene encodes CDR1 SGHKS and CDR2 YYEKEE (reference sequence). The V and J ends lost 2 bases and 1 base respectively, with 12 bases between them. DNA for the CDR3: TGTGCCAGCAGCTTCCGGATGGGTGGGAACACTGAAGCTTTCTTT. Translation: CASSFRMGGNTEAFF. The variable domain in full, completed from reference TRBV5-5 and TRBJ1-1, reads DAGVTQSPTHLIKTRGQQVTLRCSPISGHKSVSWYQQVLGQGPQFIFQYYEKEERGRGNFPDRFSARQFPNYSSELNVNALLLGDSALYLCASSFRMGGNTEAFFGQGTRLTVV.

This chain uses TRBV28 with TRBJ2-3, with a possible D match to TRBD1 (6 bases). The CDR3 runs to 15 residues. V lost 4 bases to trimming and J lost 3 bases, with 14 bases between them. Germline CDR1 is MDHEN and CDR2 is SYDVKM. CDR3 DNA: TGTGCCAGCAGTTCCTCCGGGACATTGACAGATACGCAGTATTTT. Protein product: CASSSSGTLTDTQYF.

This clone has only a few counts. The chain recombines TRBV4-1 with TRBJ2-3; the D gene is possibly TRBD2 (6 bases). This CDR3 is 14 amino acids long. The germline CDR1 and CDR2 sequences are MGHRA and YSYEKL. V was clipped by 1 base and J by 4 bases, with 9 bases between them. The CDR3 DNA sequence: TGCGCCAGCAGCCAAGGCGGGAACTCAGATACGCAGTATTTT. Its translation is CASSQGGNSDTQYF.

The rearrangement uses TRBV5-4 and TRBJ2-1, with D maybe TRBD2 (5 bases). From germline, CDR1 is SGHNT and CDR2 YYREEE (reference sequence). This CDR3 region has 14 residues. The V end lost 3 bases, the J end lost 6 bases, and 13 bases lay between the germline ends. Here the CDR3 DNA reads TGTGCCAGCAGCTCCCGGACTTTTCTCAATGAGCAGTTCTTC. This encodes CASSSRTFLNEQFF.

The gene calls are TRBV11-2 and TRBJ1-4; TRBD1 agrees at 11 bases. Germline trimming cut 3 bases from V and 7 bases from J; bases unmatched to any gene: 1. Germline values: CDR1 SGHAT, CDR2 FQNNGV. This CDR3 region has 14 residues. In DNA, the CDR3 is TGTGCCAGCAGCTTGGACAGGGGGCGTGAAAAACTGTTTTTT. Translation: CASSLDRGREKLFF.

CDR3 bases: TGTGCCAGCAGGAAAGGAAAAGACAGGGGAGCGAGTTGGGGCTACACCTTC. It is translated as CASRKGKDRGASWGYTF. The V call is TRBV2, the J call TRBJ1-2; 8 nucleotides match TRBD1. The CDR3 totals 17 residues. The ends lost 6 bases at V and 8 bases at J; junction bases unmatched: 20. Germline CDR1 and CDR2: SNHLY and FYNNEI.